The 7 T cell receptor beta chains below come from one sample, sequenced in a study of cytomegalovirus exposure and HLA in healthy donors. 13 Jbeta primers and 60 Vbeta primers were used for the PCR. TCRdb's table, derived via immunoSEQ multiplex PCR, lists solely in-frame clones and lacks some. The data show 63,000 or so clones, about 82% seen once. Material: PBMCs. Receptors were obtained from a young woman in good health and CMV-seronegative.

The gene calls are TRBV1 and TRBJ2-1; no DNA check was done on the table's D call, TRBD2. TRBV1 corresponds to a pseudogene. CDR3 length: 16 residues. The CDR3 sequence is CTSSQGLESSYNEQFF. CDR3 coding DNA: TGCACCAGCAGCCAAGGACTAGAGAGCTCCTACAATGAGCAGTTCTTC.

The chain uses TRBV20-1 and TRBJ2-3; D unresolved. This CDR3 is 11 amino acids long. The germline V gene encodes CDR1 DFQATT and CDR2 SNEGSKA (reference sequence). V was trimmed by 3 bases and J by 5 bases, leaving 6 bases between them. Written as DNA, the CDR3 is TGCAGTGCTAGTATAGTAGATACGCAGTATTTT. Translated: CSASIVDTQYF.

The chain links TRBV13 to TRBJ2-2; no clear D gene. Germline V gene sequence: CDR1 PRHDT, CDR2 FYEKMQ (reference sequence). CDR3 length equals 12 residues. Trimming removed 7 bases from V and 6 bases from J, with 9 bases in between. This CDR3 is CASTIRAGELFF. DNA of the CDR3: TGTGCCAGCACCATAAGAGCCGGGGAGCTGTTTTTT.

The CDR3 spells CASSPTGNTEAFF. For the CDR3, the DNA is TGTGCCAGCAGTCCGACAGGCAACACTGAAGCTTTCTTT. The rearrangement joins TRBV28 to TRBJ1-1; perhaps TRBD1 as D (6 bases). Between the trimmed V and J ends, which lost 5 bases and 2 bases, there was a span of 9 bases. From germline, CDR1 is MDHEN and CDR2 SYDVKM. The CDR3 is 13 residues long.

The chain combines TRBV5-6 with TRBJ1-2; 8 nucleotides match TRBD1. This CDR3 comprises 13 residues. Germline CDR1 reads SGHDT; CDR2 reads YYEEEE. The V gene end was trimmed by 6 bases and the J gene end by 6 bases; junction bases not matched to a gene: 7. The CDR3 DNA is TGTGCCAGCACCCGGCAGGGGGCAGATGGCTACACCTTC. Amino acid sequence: CASTRQGADGYTF.

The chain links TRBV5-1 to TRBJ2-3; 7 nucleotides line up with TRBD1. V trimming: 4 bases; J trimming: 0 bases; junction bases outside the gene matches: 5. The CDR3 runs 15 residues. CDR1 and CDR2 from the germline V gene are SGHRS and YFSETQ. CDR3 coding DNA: TGCGCCAGCAGCAATACAGGGGCCAGCACAGATACGCAGTATTTT. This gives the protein CASSNTGASTDTQYF. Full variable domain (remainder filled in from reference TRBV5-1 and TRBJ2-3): KAGVTQTPRYLIKTRGQQVTLSCSPISGHRSVSWYQQTPGQGLQFLFEYFSETQRNKGNFPGRFSGRQFSNSRSEMNVSTLELGDSALYLCASSNTGASTDTQYFGPGTRLTVL.

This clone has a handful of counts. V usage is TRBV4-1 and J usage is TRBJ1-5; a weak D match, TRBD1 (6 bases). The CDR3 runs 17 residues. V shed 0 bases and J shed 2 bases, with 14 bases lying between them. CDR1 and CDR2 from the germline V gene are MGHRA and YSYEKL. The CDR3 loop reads CASSQDGGRAGNQPQHF. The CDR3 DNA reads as TGCGCCAGCAGCCAAGATGGGGGCCGGGCAGGCAATCAGCCCCAGCATTTT.